Listed here are 20 T cell receptor beta chains from one sample, sequenced in a study of T cells after yellow fever vaccination (dated by TCRdb to the late 2010s). The library was prepared using 5' RACE. The sequencer listed for this sample is Illumina HiSeq 2500. TCRdb trimmed public reads at Q25 via fastp, called clones via MiXCR and kept in-frame beta chains. Merged by CDR3 protein, the rows form single entries marked with the most common genes and DNA. The sample table shows 110,000 to 150,000 distinct CDR3 sequences, and 6.6% are seen once. The ten largest account for approximately 0.59% of the sample. The treatment or condition label for this specimen denotes: live attenuated yellow fever vaccine strain. The sequencing here drew on CD4+ T cells sorted from PBMCs, taken 10 days after the yellow fever booster vaccination. Every receptor here comes from a man aged 25-45 years who received the YFV17D yellow fever vaccine.

V gene TRBV19 combines with J gene TRBJ2-1; TRBD2 agrees at 11 bases. CDR3 length: 18 amino acids. Germline values: CDR1 LNHDA, CDR2 SQIVND (reference sequence). Trimming took 5 bases from V and 0 from J; bases not matched to a gene: 9. CDR3 residues: CASSRPPGLAGSYNEQFF. The CDR3 DNA is TGTGCCAGTAGTCGACCCCCAGGACTAGCGGGCTCCTACAATGAGCAGTTCTTC.

The chain employs TRBV7-2 and TRBJ2-7; D perhaps matches TRBD2 (5 bases). Trimming pared 3 bases from V and 2 bases from J, leaving 11 bases between. CDR3 size: 14 residues. The V gene's germline CDR1 is SGHTA and CDR2 FQGNSA. The CDR3 nucleotides are TGTGCCAGCAGCTTTTCGGGGAAACCCTACGAGCAGTACTTC. Residues: CASSFSGKPYEQYF.

This clonotype has just a few counts. The chain recombines TRBV28 with TRBJ2-7; 7 bases fit TRBD2. The ends lost 7 bases at V and 9 bases at J; junction bases unmatched: 9. The CDR3 loop spans 12 amino acids. Germline V gives CDR1 MDHEN, CDR2 SYDVKM. CDR3 sequence reads: CASKTTPGGQYF. CDR3 DNA sequence: TGTGCCAGCAAAACAACCCCGGGGGGGCAGTACTTC.

This clonotype was counted at least ten times. The chain has TRBV20-1 and TRBJ2-1; D gene unclear. This CDR3 region has 14 residues. Trimming left V 3 bases short and J 0 bases short, with 9 bases between. Germline V gene data show CDR1 as DFQATT and CDR2 as SNEGSKA (reference sequence). The CDR3, as DNA: TGCAGTGCTAGGCCTACGAGCTCCTACAATGAGCAGTTCTTC. This gives the protein CSARPTSSYNEQFF.

This clonotype was seen many times. V and J are TRBV20-1 and TRBJ2-1; 11 bases align to TRBD2. CDR3 size: 14 residues. J was trimmed by 2 bases and V by 6 bases; bases with no gene match: 3. Germline V gene sequence: CDR1 DFQATT, CDR2 SNEGSKA (reference sequence). CDR3 loop: CSAKGLAAYNEQFF. CDR3 coding DNA: TGCAGTGCCAAGGGACTAGCGGCCTACAATGAGCAGTTCTTC.

CDR3 sequence: CSARQGNQPQHF. The CDR3 nucleotides are TGCAGTGCTCGACAGGGAAATCAGCCCCAGCATTTT. This chain uses TRBV20-1 with TRBJ1-5; 7 nucleotides agree with TRBD1. Unmatched junction bases numbered 2, after V lost 5 bases and J lost 4 bases. The CDR3 consists of 12 residues. CDR1 DFQATT and CDR2 SNEGSKA come from the germline V gene (reference sequence).

This clonotype was picked up many times. In DNA form, the CDR3 reads TGTGCCAGCAGCCAAGTCAGGGGCACTGAAGCTTTCTTT. This gives the protein CASSQVRGTEAFF. The gene calls are TRBV7-9 and TRBJ1-1, with D possibly being TRBD1 (6 bases). The V and J ends lost 5 bases and 4 bases respectively, with 11 bases between them. The CDR3 runs to 13 residues. Germline V gives CDR1 SEHNR, CDR2 FQNEAQ (reference sequence). Full variable domain (rest looked up from reference TRBV7-9 and TRBJ1-1): DTGVSQNPRHKITKRGQNVTFRCDPISEHNRLYWYRQTLGQGPEFLTYFQNEAQLEKSRLLSDRFSAERPKGSFSTLEIQRTEQGDSAMYLCASSQVRGTEAFFGQGTRLTVV.

This clonotype was detected only a few times. The chain employs TRBV6-2 or TRBV6-3 and TRBJ2-1; 11 positions match TRBD2. Germline values: CDR1 MNHEY, CDR2 SVGEGT. This CDR3 has 16 residues. V gave up 7 bases and J gave up 3 bases; unmatched junction bases: 8. The CDR3 nucleotides read TGTGCCAGCACCCCAGCAGGACTAGCGGGCTACAATGAGCAGTTCTTC. This encodes CASTPAGLAGYNEQFF.

A note on this clonotype: A read error may be the cause here, since a much bigger clone is one base away. V usage is TRBV20-1 and J usage is TRBJ2-3; tentatively, D is TRBD1 (5 bases). The CDR3 has 13 amino acids. Germline CDR1 reads DFQATT; CDR2 reads SNEGSKA (reference sequence). CDR3 sequence reads: CSASGQGTGTQYF. DNA of the CDR3: TGCAGTGCCTCCGGCCAGGGAACAGGTACGCAGTATTTT.

About this clonotype: A much larger clone differs from this one at a single base, so this may be a read error. The chain combines TRBV5-1 with TRBJ2-7; TRBD1 aligns across 7 bases. The CDR3 totals 14 residues. Germline CDR1 is SGHRS and CDR2 is YFSETQ. The CDR3 DNA follows: TGCGCCAACAGCTTAGGACAGGTAATGCACGAGCAGTACTTC. It yields the protein CANSLGQVMHEQYF.

This clonotype came up many times. This chain joins TRBV18 and TRBJ2-7; possibly TRBD1 for D (5 bases). The CDR3 is made up of 15 amino acids. The germline V gene encodes CDR1 KGHSH and CDR2 LQKENI. Trimming pared 0 bases from V and 4 bases from J, leaving 13 bases between. DNA for the CDR3: TGTGCCAGCTCACCACCGTGGCAGGGAATTTACGAGCAGTACTTC. It codes for CASSPPWQGIYEQYF.

This clonotype occurred many times. The rearrangement links TRBV29-1 to TRBJ2-5, with D tentatively TRBD2 (5 bases). This CDR3 region has 16 residues. Trimming took off 7 bases at V and 2 bases at J, with 23 bases between the two ends. Germline V gene sequence: CDR1 SQVTM, CDR2 ANQGSEA. CDR3 residues: CSALGGEQPAQETQYF. The CDR3 region has the DNA TGCAGCGCACTAGGTGGGGAGCAACCCGCTCAAGAGACCCAGTACTTC.

This clonotype was seen many times. This chain uses TRBV12-3 or TRBV12-4 with TRBJ1-5; the match to TRBD1 covers 9 bases. This CDR3 spans 15 amino acids. V lost 6 bases, J lost 4 bases, and 7 bases stayed unmatched. The CDR3 region has the DNA TGTGCCAGCAGAACCGACAGGGGGATTAATCAGCCCCAGCATTTT. Its translation is CASRTDRGINQPQHF.

This clonotype was recorded many times. The V gene is TRBV21-1, the J gene TRBJ2-1; TRBD2 is the table's D call, not checked against the DNA. TRBV21-1 is a pseudogene locus. This CDR3 region has 14 residues. In DNA form, the CDR3 reads TGTGCCAGCAGCAGGACTAGCGGGAAAAATGAGCAGTTCTTC. Translated, it gives CASSRTSGKNEQFF.

There are many counts of this clonotype. V is TRBV9 and J is TRBJ1-2, with 9 bases identical to TRBD1. Germline CDR1 is SGDLS and CDR2 is YYNGEE. The CDR3 is 15 amino acids. Losses at the gene ends were 4 bases for V and 4 bases for J; bases not matched to a gene: 8. The CDR3 sequence: CASSSPGQGLYGYTF. DNA for the CDR3: TGTGCCAGCAGCTCTCCGGGACAGGGACTCTATGGCTACACCTTC.

Comments on this clonotype: A single base separates this from a much larger clone, so it may be a read error. V and J are TRBV6-5 and TRBJ2-7, with D tentatively TRBD1 (5 bases). CDR3 size: 14 residues. Germline V CDR1 and CDR2: MNHEY, SVGAGI. The CDR3 protein is CAGSYRMSSYEQYF. CDR3 in DNA: TGTGCCGGCAGTTACAGGATGAGCTCCTACGAGCAGTACTTC.

J is TRBJ2-3 and V is TRBV2; D remains unclear. Germline values: CDR1 SNHLY, CDR2 FYNNEI. Trimming stripped 4 bases from V and 2 bases from J, with 10 bases between. CDR3 length: 14 residues. This CDR3 reads CASSVIGPTDTQYF. The DNA for the CDR3 is TGTGCCAGCAGTGTAATTGGCCCCACAGATACGCAGTATTTT.

This clonotype was counted at least ten times. The chain combines TRBV14 with TRBJ2-7; D is tentatively TRBD1 or TRBD2 (5 bases each). V was cut by 5 bases and J by 1 base, with 12 bases left in between. The CDR3 is made up of 14 amino acids. CDR1 is SGHDN, CDR2 FVKESK, per germline. The CDR3 region has the DNA TGTGCCAGCAGCACCCGGGACGGATCCTACGAGCAGTACTTC. This encodes CASSTRDGSYEQYF.

The V call is TRBV9, the J call TRBJ2-3, with D possibly matching TRBD1 (6 bases). This CDR3 region has 15 residues. With 4 bases removed from V and 4 bases from J, the gap between germline ends came to 16 bases. Germline CDR1 SGDLS, CDR2 YYNGEE. The CDR3 is CASSRELPGADTQYF. CDR3 DNA sequence: TGTGCCAGCAGCCGGGAACTCCCAGGGGCAGATACGCAGTATTTT.

This clonotype was seen at least ten times. The chain combines TRBV3-1 with TRBJ1-2, with no clear D. The V end was cut by 1 base, the J end by 4 bases, with 7 bases between. The CDR3 loop spans 13 amino acids. CDR1 LGHDT and CDR2 YNNKEL come from the germline V gene (reference sequence). CDR3 sequence reads: CASSQGQLYGYTF. CDR3 coding DNA: TGTGCCAGCAGCCAAGGACAACTCTATGGCTACACCTTC.